Each of the 8 T cell receptor beta chains below was sequenced from the same sample in a study of cytomegalovirus exposure and HLA in healthy donors. PCR primers comprised 60 Vbeta and 13 Jbeta primers. The table came from immunoSEQ multiplex PCR; TCRdb's copy has only in-frame clones and leaves some out. The table records 130,000 or so clones, about four fifths of them present only once. The specimen was PBMCs. Source of these receptors: a man aged 25 to 40 in good health and CMV-seronegative.

This rearrangement joins TRBV5-6 to TRBJ1-2, with a tentative D call TRBD1 (6 bases). Trimming shortened V by 0 bases and J by 4 bases, and 22 bases separated the two germline ends. CDR1 SGHDT and CDR2 YYEEEE come from the germline V gene. The CDR3 covers 18 residues. CDR3 sequence reads: CASSLGGPGSRIPYGYTF. The CDR3 region has the DNA TGTGCCAGCAGCTTGGGGGGGCCGGGCAGTCGAATTCCCTATGGCTACACCTTC.

This clone was detected a few times. V and J are TRBV28 and TRBJ2-3; D possibly corresponds to TRBD2 (6 bases). The CDR3 extends over 13 amino acids. Trimming stripped 6 bases from V and 4 bases from J, with 11 bases between. Germline values: CDR1 MDHEN, CDR2 SYDVKM. Here the CDR3 reads CASSPWGADTQYF. The CDR3 DNA reads TGTGCCAGCAGCCCCTGGGGGGCAGATACGCAGTATTTT.

This clone was seen once. The chain recombines TRBV6-5 with TRBJ2-7; the match to TRBD1 covers 7 bases. Germline-derived CDR1 and CDR2 are MNHEY and SVGAGI. The CDR3 runs 13 residues. The J segment lost 2 bases and the V segment lost 8 bases, leaving 6 bases of the junction unmatched. The DNA of the CDR3 is TGTGCCAGCCGACAGGGAGTTACCTACGAGCAGTACTTC. Its translation is CASRQGVTYEQYF.

This sequence joins TRBV4-1 and TRBJ2-1; a weak D match, TRBD1 (5 bases). V was shortened by 7 bases and J by 1 base, with 11 bases between the two germline ends. CDR1 and CDR2 (germline): MGHRA, YSYEKL. This CDR3 has 14 amino acids. CDR3 sequence: CASTRVGSYNEQFF. The CDR3 nucleotides are TGCGCCAGCACCAGGGTTGGGTCCTACAATGAGCAGTTCTTC.

The rearrangement links TRBV2 to TRBJ2-4; 12 bases line up with TRBD2. Germline V gene sequence: CDR1 SNHLY, CDR2 FYNNEI. The CDR3 is 15 amino acids. Losses at the gene ends were 8 bases for V and 4 bases for J; bases not matched to a gene: 6. CDR3 in amino acids: CASETTSGGKNIQYF. CDR3 bases: TGTGCCAGCGAAACGACTAGCGGGGGAAAAAACATTCAGTACTTC.

V gene TRBV28 combines with J gene TRBJ1-2; TRBD1 matches 8 bases. V lost 5 bases, J lost 4 bases, and 6 bases stayed unmatched. Per the germline V gene, CDR1 is MDHEN and CDR2 is SYDVKM. This CDR3 contains 14 residues. The CDR3 DNA sequence: TGTGCCAGCAGTCCGGACAGGGCTGTCTATGGCTACACCTTC. Protein sequence: CASSPDRAVYGYTF.

V gene TRBV12-5 combines with J gene TRBJ2-3; D call uncertain. There are 9 residues in the CDR3. The germline gives CDR1 LGHNT, CDR2 FRNRAP. This CDR3 reads CARADTQYF. As DNA, the CDR3 is TGTGCGAGAGCAGATACGCAGTATTTT. The variable domain in full, completed from reference TRBV12-5 and TRBJ2-3, reads DARVTQTPRHKVTEMGQEVTMRCQPILGHNTVFWYRQTMMQGLELLAYFRNRAPLDDSGMPKDRFSAEMPDATLATLKIQPSEPRDSAVYFCARADTQYFGPGTRLTVL.

A few counts support this clone. The chain joins TRBV5-1 to TRBJ2-1; TRBD2 agrees at 13 bases. The CDR3 covers 15 residues. Unmatched junction bases numbered 8, after V lost 7 bases and J lost 7 bases. Germline-derived CDR1 and CDR2 are SGHRS and YFSETQ. The CDR3 sequence: CASGPGLAGSNEQFF. The CDR3 DNA follows: TGCGCCAGCGGCCCGGGACTAGCGGGATCTAATGAGCAGTTCTTC.